Listed below are T cell receptor beta chains from one sample, sequenced in a study of CD8 T cells in ankylosing spondylitis. TCRdb itself ran the 5' RACE reads through MiXCR, one entry per CDR3 protein. The sample has more than 400,000 distinct CDR3 sequences; roughly 5.2% are singletons. Sequenced sample: blood, either unsorted or a sorted T cell fraction (not recorded which). All receptors derive from a male donor with ankylosing spondylitis. CDR3s include the opening cysteine and the closing phenylalanine or tryptophan. D genes are given only for firm matches. Only part of the rows carry a size: once, few, many, or a class if the clone is expanded.

TRBJ1-1 | many | - | TRBV5-1 | TGCGCCAGCAGCTTGGAGTATTTGGGGAACACTGAAGCTTTCTTT | CASSLEYLGNTEAFF
TRBJ1-2 | many | - | TRBV5-1 | TGCGCCAGCAGGTACCGGACAGACTATGGCTACACCTTC | CASRYRTDYGYTF
TRBJ2-3 | many | TRBD2 | TRBV10-3 | TGTGCCATCAGTGAGTCGCGTAGCGGGGCCCTCACAGATACGCAGTATTTT | CAISESRSGALTDTQYF
TRBJ1-5 | many | - | TRBV24-1 | TGTGCCACCAGTCCACCCTACATCGATCAGCCCCAGCATTTT | CATSPPYIDQPQHF
TRBJ1-3 | many | - | TRBV5-1 | TGCGCCAGCAGCTTGGATCGGGGGAGAGGAAACACCATATATTTT | CASSLDRGRGNTIYF
TRBJ1-4 | many | - | TRBV28 | TGTGCCAGCACCTTGGGGGGGGCAGTTGCAACTAATGAAAAACTGTTTTTT | CASTLGGAVATNEKLFF
TRBJ2-1 | many | - | TRBV24-1 | TGTGCCACCAGCTCAGGGCCGGGTGAGCAGTTCTTC | CATSSGPGEQFF
TRBJ2-7 | many | - | TRBV10-3 | TGTGCCATCAGTGAATCTGGGGTTGGCGAGCAGTACTTC | CAISESGVGEQYF
TRBJ1-5 | many | - | TRBV6-6 | TGTGCCAGCCGGGCTCATAGCAATCAGCCCCAGCATTTT | CASRAHSNQPQHF
TRBJ2-1 | many | - | TRBV27 | TGTGCCAGCAGTTTCGGTAGACGGATGTACAATGAGCAGTTCTTC | CASSFGRRMYNEQFF
TRBJ1-6 | few | - | TRBV10-3 | TGTGCCATCAGTGAGTCAGCAGGGTTACGGACACCCCTCCACTTT | CAISESAGLRTPLHF
TRBJ2-7 | many | - | TRBV24-1 | TGTGCCACCAGTGATTGGAAAGCGGCCGAGCAGTACTTC | CATSDWKAAEQYF
TRBJ2-3 | once | TRBD2 | TRBV7-8 | TGTGCCAGCAGCTTAGCGACTAGCGCGAGCACAGATACGCAGTATTTT | CASSLATSASTDTQYF
TRBJ2-5 | - | - | TRBV6-1 | TGTGCCAGCAGTGAAGCGTTTGTTTGGGGGGCAGGGGAGACCCAGTACTTC | CASSEAFVWGAGETQYF
TRBJ2-7 | many | TRBD2 | TRBV20-1 | TGCAGTGCTAGAGAGACTAGCGGGGGGGTCGAGCAGTACTTC | CSARETSGGVEQYF
TRBJ1-2 | many | TRBD1 | TRBV7-9 | TGTGCCAGCAGCTCGCCGGGACAGGGACGCTATGGCTACACCTTC | CASSSPGQGRYGYTF
TRBJ1-1 | - | - | TRBV24-1 | TGTGCCACCAGTGAGGGGACGCGAGCTTTCTTT | CATSEGTRAFF
TRBJ2-7 | many | TRBD2 | TRBV11-1 | TGTGCCAGCAGCTTAGACGGACCACGGAGACTAGCGGTTTACGAGCAGTACTTC | CASSLDGPRRLAVYEQYF
TRBJ2-7 | - | - | TRBV25-1 | TGTGCCAGCAGTGAGGGGGCCGGCAGCTACGAGCAGTACTTC | CASSEGAGSYEQYF
TRBJ2-7 | many | TRBD2 | TRBV15 | TGTGCCACCAGCCATAGTCGGCGGGGGTACGAGCAGTACTTC | CATSHSRRGYEQYF
TRBJ2-1 | many | TRBD2 | TRBV10-3 | TGTGCCGCCGGACTAGCGGGGGAAATCAATGAGCAGTTCTTC | CAAGLAGEINEQFF
TRBJ1-1 | many | - | TRBV5-1 | TGCGCCAGCAGTCGGGACCCGGTGGCTGAAGCTTTCTTT | CASSRDPVAEAFF
TRBJ2-3 | many | - | TRBV5-6 | TGTGCCAGCAGTTTAGGAGGGACTAGCACAGATACGCAGTATTTT | CASSLGGTSTDTQYF
TRBJ1-1 | few | - | TRBV18 | TGTGCCAGCTCACTTAGTGGACGGGGGACCACTGAAGCTTTCTTT | CASSLSGRGTTEAFF
TRBJ2-7 | few | - | TRBV28 | TGTGCCAGCAGTGCCCGGACTGCCCCCTACGAGCAGTACTTC | CASSARTAPYEQYF
TRBJ2-3 | - | - | TRBV11-2 | TGTGCCAGCCGTACGCTGAAAGATATGCAGTATTTT | CASRTLKDMQYF
TRBJ2-1 | many | - | TRBV28 | TGTGCCAGCGCTCCGGCTGGGGTCAGGGGCTACAATGAGCAGTTCTTC | CASAPAGVRGYNEQFF
TRBJ2-7 | many | - | TRBV6-2/TRBV6-3 | TGTGCCAGCAGGACGACGGGACGTTACGAGCAGTACTTC | CASRTTGRYEQYF
TRBJ2-5 | many | - | TRBV4-3 | TGCGCCAGCAGCCAAGTGCGCGAGACAATTGAAGAGACCCAGTACTTC | CASSQVRETIEETQYF
TRBJ2-7 | many | - | TRBV5-1 | TGCGCCAGCAGTGGGAAGGGGAAGGCCTACGAGCAGTACTTC | CASSGKGKAYEQYF
TRBJ1-1 | many | TRBD1 | TRBV12-3/TRBV12-4 | TGTGCCAGCAGTTTGATCCCGACAGGGAGAAAATATTACGAAGCTTTCTTT | CASSLIPTGRKYYEAFF
TRBJ1-2 | few | - | TRBV6-1 | TGTGCCAGCAGTGAAGAATGGGGTGGCTATGGCTACACCTTC | CASSEEWGGYGYTF
TRBJ2-7 | many | - | TRBV6-1 | TGTGCCAGCAGTGAAGGGGGCTACGAGCAGTACTTC | CASSEGGYEQYF
TRBJ2-7 | - | - | TRBV7-9 | TGTGCCAGCAGCCCCCTCAGGAGGGGCGGGGAGCAGTACTTC | CASSPLRRGGEQYF
TRBJ2-5 | many | - | TRBV5-1 | TGCGCCAGCAGCTTGGGGGGAGCATCAGAGACCCAGTACTTC | CASSLGGASETQYF
TRBJ2-7 | - | TRBD2 | TRBV11-2 | TGTGCCAGCAGCTTAGTCAAACTAGCGGGAGGCCCCGAGCAGTACTTC | CASSLVKLAGGPEQYF